The clone carrying this T cell receptor beta chain has just a few counts. No antigen is known for it. Germline-derived CDR1 and CDR2 are MGHRA and YSYEKL. Trimming pared 0 bases from V and 0 bases from J, leaving 12 bases between. The CDR3 length is 17 residues. Primers included in the PCR were 60 Vbeta and 13 Jbeta primers. Libraries were prepared by immunoSEQ multiplex PCR; TCRdb keeps only in-frame clonotypes and omits some of them. This sample yields 150,000 to 200,000 clones, of which roughly 70% are seen a single time; around 3% belongs to the top ten. This specimen comes from a study of cytomegalovirus exposure and HLA in healthy donors. Study-level background: Early released data comprised 80 million to 100 million unique TCRs from HLA-typed donors.

Study conclusions and caveats: A further, later analysis showed that HLA-associated TCR beta chains (compared with equally common others) were more clonally expanded.

The TCR was taken from a male donor in good health and CMV-seronegative. Material for sequencing was PBMCs. The J gene is TRBJ1-3, the V gene TRBV4-1; D perhaps matches TRBD1 (5 bases). CDR3: CASSQEDGRASGNTIYF. Here the CDR3 DNA reads TGCGCCAGCAGCCAAGAAGACGGCAGGGCCTCTGGAAACACCATATATTTT.